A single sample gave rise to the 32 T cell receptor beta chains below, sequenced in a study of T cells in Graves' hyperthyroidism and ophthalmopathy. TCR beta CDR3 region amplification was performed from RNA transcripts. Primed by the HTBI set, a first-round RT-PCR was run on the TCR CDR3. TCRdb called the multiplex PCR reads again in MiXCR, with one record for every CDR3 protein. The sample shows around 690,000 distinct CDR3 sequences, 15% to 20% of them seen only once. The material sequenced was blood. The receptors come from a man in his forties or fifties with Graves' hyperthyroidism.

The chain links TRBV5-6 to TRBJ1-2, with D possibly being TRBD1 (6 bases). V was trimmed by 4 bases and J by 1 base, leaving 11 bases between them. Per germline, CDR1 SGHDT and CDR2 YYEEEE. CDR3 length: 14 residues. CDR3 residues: CASSARGVNYGYTF. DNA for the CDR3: TGTGCCAGCAGCGCGAGGGGGGTTAACTATGGCTACACCTTC.

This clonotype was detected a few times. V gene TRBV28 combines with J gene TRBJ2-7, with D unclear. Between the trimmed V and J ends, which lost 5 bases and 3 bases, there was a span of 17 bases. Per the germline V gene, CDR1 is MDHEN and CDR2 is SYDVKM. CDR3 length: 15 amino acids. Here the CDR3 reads CASSRNVNSLYEQYF. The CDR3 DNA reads TGTGCCAGCAGTCGAAACGTGAACTCCCTCTACGAGCAGTACTTC.

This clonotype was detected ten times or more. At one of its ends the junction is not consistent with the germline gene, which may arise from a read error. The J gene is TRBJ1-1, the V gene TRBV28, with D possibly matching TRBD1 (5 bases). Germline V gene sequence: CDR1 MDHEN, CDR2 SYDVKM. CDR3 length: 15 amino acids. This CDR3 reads CASSLSSGPNAEAFF. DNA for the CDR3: TGTGCCAGCAGTTTATCCTCGGGGCCGAACGCTGAAGCTTTCTTT. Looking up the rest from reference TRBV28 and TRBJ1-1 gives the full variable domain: DVKVTQSSRYLVKRTGEKVFLECVQDMDHENMFWYRQDPGLGLRLIYFSYDVKMKEKGDIPEGYSVSREKKERFSLILESASTNQTSMYLCASSLSSGPNAEAFFGQGTRLTVV.

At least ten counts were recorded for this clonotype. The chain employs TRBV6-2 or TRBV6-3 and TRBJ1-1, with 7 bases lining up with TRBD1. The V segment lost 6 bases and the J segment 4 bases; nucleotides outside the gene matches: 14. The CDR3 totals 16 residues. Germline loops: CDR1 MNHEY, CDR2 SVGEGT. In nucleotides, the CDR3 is TGTGCCAGCAGCCCCGGGGTAGGGGGCCGGGGCACTGAAGCTTTCTTT. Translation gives CASSPGVGGRGTEAFF.

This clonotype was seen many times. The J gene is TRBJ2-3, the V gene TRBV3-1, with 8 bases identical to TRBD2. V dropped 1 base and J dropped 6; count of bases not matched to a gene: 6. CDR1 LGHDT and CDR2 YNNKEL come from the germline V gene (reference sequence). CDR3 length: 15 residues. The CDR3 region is CASSQGLATTDTQYF. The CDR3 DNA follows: TGTGCCAGCAGCCAAGGACTAGCGACGACGGATACGCAGTATTTT.

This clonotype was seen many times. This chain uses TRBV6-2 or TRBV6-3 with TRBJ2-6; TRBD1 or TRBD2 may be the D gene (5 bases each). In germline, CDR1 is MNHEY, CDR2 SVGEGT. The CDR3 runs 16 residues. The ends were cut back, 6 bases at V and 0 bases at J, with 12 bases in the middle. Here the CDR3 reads CASRRDRSSGANVLTF. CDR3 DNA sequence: TGTGCCAGCAGACGGGACCGTAGCTCTGGGGCCAACGTCCTGACTTTC.

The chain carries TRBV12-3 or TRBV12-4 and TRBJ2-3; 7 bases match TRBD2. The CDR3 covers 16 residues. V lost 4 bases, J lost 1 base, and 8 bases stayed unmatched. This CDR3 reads CASSSLAGVRTDTQYF. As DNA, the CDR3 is TGTGCCAGCAGTTCCTTGGCGGGAGTTCGCACAGATACGCAGTATTTT.

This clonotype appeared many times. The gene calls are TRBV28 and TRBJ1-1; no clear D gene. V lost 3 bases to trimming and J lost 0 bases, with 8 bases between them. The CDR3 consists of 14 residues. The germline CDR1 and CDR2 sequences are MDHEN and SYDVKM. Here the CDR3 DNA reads TGTGCCAGCAGTTTGGGGAATCTGAACACTGAAGCTTTCTTT. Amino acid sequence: CASSLGNLNTEAFF. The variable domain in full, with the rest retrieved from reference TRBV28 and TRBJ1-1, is DVKVTQSSRYLVKRTGEKVFLECVQDMDHENMFWYRQDPGLGLRLIYFSYDVKMKEKGDIPEGYSVSREKKERFSLILESASTNQTSMYLCASSLGNLNTEAFFGQGTRLTVV.

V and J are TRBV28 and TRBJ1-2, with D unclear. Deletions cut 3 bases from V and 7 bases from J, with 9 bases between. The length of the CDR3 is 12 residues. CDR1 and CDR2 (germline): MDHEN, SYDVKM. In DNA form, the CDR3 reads TGTGCCAGCAGTTTTCAGACGGGTGGCTACACCTTC. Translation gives CASSFQTGGYTF.

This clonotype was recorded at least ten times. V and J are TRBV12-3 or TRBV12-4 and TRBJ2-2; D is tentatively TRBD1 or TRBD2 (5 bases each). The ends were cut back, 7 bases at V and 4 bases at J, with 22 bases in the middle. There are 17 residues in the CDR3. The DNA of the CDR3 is TGTGCCAGCACGTCTGGGGCCGGGGCCCGAGGCACCGGGGAGCTGTTTTTT. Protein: CASTSGAGARGTGELFF.

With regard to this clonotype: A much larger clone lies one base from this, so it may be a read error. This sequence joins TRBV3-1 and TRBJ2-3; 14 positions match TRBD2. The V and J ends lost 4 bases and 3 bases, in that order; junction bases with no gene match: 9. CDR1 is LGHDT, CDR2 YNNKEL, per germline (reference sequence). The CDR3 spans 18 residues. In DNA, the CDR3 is TGTGCCAGCAGCCGCCGACTAGCGGGAGGGCCCTCGACAGATACGCAGTATTTT. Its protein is CASSRRLAGGPSTDTQYF.

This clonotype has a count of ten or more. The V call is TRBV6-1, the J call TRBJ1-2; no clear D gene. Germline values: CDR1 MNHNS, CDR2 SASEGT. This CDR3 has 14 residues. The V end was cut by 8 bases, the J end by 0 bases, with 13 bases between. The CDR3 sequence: CASGTSGANYGYTF. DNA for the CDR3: TGTGCCAGCGGAACATCCGGGGCTAACTATGGCTACACCTTC.

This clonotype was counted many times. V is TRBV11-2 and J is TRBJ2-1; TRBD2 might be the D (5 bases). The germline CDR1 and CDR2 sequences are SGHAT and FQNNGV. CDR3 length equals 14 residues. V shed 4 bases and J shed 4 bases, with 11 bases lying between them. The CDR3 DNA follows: TGTGCCAGCAGCTCCCCGGACTGGTACAATGAGCAGTTCTTC. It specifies CASSSPDWYNEQFF.

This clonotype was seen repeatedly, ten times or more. The CDR3 DNA follows: TGTGCCAGCAGCATTTGGACTAGCGGCTACGAGCAGTACTTC. Its translation: CASSIWTSGYEQYF. The V gene is TRBV13, the J gene TRBJ2-7; the match to TRBD2 covers 10 bases. This CDR3 region has 14 residues. Germline loops: CDR1 PRHDT, CDR2 FYEKMQ (reference sequence). J gave up 3 bases and V 5 bases, and 4 bases lay outside the gene matches.

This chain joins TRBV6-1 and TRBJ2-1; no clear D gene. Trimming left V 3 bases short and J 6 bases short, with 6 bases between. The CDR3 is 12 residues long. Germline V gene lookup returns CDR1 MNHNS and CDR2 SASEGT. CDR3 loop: CASSDTFNEQFF. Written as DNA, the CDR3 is TGTGCCAGCAGTGACACGTTCAATGAGCAGTTCTTC.

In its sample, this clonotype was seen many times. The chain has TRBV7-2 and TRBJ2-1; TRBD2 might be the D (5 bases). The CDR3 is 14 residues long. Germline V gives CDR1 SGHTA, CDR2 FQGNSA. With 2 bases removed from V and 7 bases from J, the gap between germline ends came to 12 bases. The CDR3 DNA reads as TGTGCCAGCAGCTTACGCGACTATTTGAATGAGCAGTTCTTC. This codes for CASSLRDYLNEQFF. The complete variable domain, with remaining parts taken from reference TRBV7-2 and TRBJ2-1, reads GAGVSQSPSNKVTEKGKDVELRCDPISGHTALYWYRQSLGQGLEFLIYFQGNSAPDKSGLPSDRFSAERTGGSVSTLTIQRTQQEDSAVYLCASSLRDYLNEQFFGPGTRLTVL.

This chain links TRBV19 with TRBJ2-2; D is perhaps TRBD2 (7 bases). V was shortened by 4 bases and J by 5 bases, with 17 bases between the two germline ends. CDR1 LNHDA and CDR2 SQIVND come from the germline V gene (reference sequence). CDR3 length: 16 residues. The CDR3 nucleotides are TGTGCCAGTAGTACCGCTAGCGGAGGGGGGACCGGGGAGCTGTTTTTT. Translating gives CASSTASGGGTGELFF. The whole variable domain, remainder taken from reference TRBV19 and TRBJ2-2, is DGGITQSPKYLFRKEGQNVTLSCEQNLNHDAMYWYRQDPGQGLRLIYYSQIVNDFQKGDIAEGYSVSREKKESFPLTVTSAQKNPTAFYLCASSTASGGGTGELFFGEGSRLTVL.

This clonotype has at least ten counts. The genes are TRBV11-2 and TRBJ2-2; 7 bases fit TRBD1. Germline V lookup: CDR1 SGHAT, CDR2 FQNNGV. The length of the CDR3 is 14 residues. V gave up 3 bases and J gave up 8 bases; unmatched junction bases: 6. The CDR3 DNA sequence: TGTGCCAGCAGCTTCGTCAGGGGGAGTGGGGAGCTGTTTTTT. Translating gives CASSFVRGSGELFF.

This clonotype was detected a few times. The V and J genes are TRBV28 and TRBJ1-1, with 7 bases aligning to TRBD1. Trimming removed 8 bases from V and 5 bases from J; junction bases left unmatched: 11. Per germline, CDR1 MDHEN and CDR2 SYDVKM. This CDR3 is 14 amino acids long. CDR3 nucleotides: TGTGCCAGCGGTACGACAGGGATTAATACTGAAGCTTTCTTT. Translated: CASGTTGINTEAFF.

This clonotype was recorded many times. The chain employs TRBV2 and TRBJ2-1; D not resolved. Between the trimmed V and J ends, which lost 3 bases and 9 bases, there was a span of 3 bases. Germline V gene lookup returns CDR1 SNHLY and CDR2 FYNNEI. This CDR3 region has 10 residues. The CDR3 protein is CASSDGEQFF. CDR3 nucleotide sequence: TGTGCCAGCAGTGATGGTGAGCAGTTCTTC.

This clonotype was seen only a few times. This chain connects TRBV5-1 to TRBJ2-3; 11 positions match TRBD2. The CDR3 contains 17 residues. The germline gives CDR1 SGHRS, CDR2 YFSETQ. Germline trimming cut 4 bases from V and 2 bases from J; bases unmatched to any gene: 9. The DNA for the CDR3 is TGCGCCAGCAGCAAGACTAGCGGGGTGCCAAACACAGATACGCAGTATTTT. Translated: CASSKTSGVPNTDTQYF.

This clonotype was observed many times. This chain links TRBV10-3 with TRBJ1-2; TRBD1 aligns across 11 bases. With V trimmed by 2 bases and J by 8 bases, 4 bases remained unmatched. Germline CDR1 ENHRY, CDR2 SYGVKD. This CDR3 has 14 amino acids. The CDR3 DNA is TGTGCCATCAGTGAGGGGACAGGGGGAGACGGCTACACCTTC. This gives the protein CAISEGTGGDGYTF.

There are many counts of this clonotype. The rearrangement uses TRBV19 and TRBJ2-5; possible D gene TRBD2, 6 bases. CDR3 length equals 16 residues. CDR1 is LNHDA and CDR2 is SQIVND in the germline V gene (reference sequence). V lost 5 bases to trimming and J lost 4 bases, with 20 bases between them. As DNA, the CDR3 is TGTGCCAGTAGTCCTATTAGCGGCGGAGGTGGAGAGACCCAGTACTTC. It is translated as CASSPISGGGGETQYF.

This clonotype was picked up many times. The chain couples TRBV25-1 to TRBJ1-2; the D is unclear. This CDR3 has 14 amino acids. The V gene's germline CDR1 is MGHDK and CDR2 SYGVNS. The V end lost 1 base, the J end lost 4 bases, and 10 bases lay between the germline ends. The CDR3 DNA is TGTGCCAGCAGTGAATCAGGAAGCGGCTATGGCTACACCTTC. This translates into CASSESGSGYGYTF.

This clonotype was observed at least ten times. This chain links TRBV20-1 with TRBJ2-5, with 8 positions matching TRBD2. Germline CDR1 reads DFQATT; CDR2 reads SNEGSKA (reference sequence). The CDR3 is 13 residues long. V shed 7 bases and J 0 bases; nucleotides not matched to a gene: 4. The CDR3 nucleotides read TGCAGTGTTGCACTAGCGGACCAAGAGACCCAGTACTTC. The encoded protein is CSVALADQETQYF.

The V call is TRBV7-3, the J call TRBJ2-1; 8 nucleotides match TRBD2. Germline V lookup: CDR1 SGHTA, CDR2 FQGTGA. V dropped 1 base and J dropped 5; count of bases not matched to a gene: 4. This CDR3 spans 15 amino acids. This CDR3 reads CASSLRAGADNEQFF. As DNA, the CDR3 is TGTGCCAGCAGCTTAAGAGCGGGAGCGGACAATGAGCAGTTCTTC.

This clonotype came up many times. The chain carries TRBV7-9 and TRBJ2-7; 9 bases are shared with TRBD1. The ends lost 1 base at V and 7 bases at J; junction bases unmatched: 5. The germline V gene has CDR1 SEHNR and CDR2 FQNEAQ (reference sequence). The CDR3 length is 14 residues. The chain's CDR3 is CASSLGTGAWEQYF. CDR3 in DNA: TGTGCCAGCAGCTTAGGGACAGGGGCTTGGGAGCAGTACTTC.

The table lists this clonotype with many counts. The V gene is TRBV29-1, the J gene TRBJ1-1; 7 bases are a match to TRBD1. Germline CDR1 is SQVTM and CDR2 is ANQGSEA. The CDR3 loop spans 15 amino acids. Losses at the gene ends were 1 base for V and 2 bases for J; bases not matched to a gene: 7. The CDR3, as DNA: TGCAGCGTTGAAGGGGCCAGGGGGAGAAACACTGAAGCTTTCTTT. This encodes CSVEGARGRNTEAFF.

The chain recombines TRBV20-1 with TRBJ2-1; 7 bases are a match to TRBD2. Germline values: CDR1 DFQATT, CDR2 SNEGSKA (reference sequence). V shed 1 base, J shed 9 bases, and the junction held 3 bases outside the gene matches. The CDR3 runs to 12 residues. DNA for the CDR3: TGCAGTGCTAGAGTTGGCGGGGGTGAGCAGTTCTTC. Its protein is CSARVGGGEQFF.

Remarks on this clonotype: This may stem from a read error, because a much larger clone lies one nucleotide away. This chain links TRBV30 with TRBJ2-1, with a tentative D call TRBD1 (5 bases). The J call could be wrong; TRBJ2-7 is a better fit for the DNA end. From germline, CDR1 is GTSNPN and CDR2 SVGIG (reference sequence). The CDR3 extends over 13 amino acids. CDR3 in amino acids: CAWSLDNYNEQYF. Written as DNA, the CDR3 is TGTGCCTGGAGTTTGGACAACTACAATGAGCAGTACTTC.

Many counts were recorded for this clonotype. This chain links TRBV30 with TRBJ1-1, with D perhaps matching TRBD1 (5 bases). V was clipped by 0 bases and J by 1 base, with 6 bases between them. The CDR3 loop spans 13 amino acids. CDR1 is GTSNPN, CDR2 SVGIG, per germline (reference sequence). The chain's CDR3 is CAWSVRGNTEAFF. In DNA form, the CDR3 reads TGTGCCTGGAGTGTAAGGGGGAACACTGAAGCTTTCTTT.

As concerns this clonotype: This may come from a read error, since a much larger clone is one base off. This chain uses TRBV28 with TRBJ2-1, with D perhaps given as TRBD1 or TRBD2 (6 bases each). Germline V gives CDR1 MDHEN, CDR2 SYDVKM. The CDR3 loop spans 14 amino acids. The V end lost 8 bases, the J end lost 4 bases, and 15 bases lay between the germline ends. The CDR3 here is CASAEGGIYNEQFF. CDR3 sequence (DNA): TGTGCCAGCGCCGAAGGGGGGATATACAATGAGCAGTTCTTC.